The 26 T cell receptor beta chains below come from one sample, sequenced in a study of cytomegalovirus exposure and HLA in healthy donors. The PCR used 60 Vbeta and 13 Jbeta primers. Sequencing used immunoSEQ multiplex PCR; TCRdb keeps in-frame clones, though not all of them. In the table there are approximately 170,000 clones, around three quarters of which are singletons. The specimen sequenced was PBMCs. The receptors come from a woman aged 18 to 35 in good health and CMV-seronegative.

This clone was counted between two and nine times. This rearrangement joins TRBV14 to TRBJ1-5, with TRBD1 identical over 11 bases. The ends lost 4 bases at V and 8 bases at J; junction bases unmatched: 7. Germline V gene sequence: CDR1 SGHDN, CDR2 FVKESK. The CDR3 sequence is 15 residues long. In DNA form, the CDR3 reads TGTGCCAGCAGCCCGGGACAGGGGGTATCAGAGCCCCAGCATTTT. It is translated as CASSPGQGVSEPQHF.

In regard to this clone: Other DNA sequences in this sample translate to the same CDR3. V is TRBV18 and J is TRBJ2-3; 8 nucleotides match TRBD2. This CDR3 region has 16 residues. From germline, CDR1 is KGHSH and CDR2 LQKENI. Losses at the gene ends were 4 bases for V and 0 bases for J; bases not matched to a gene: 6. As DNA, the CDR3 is TGTGCCAGCTCACTTGGACTAGCTGCTAGCACAGATACGCAGTATTTT. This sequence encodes CASSLGLAASTDTQYF. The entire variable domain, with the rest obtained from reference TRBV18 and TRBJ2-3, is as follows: NAGVMQNPRHLVRRRGQEARLRCSPMKGHSHVYWYRQLPEEGLKFMVYLQKENIIDESGMPKERFSAEFPKEGPSILRIQQVVRGDSAAYFCASSLGLAASTDTQYFGPGTRLTVL.

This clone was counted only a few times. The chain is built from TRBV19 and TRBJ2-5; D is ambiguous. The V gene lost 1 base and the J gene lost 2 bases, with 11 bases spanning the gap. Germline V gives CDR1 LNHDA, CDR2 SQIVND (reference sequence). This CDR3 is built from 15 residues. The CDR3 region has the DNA TGTGCCAGTAGTATAGGCGGTCCGCTACAAGAGACCCAGTACTTC. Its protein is CASSIGGPLQETQYF.

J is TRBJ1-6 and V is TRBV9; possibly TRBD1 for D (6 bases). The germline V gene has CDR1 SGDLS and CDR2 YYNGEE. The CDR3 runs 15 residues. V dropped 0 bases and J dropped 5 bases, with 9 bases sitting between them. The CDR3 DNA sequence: TGTGCCAGCAGCGTAGGGACAGCCGATAATTCACCCCTCCACTTT. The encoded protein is CASSVGTADNSPLHF.

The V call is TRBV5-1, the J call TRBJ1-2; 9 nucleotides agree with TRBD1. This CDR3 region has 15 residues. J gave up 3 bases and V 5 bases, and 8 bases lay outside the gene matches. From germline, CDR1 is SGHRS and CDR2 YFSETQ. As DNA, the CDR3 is TGCGCCAGCAGTCCCGGGACAGGGCTGGACTATGGCTACACCTTC. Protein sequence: CASSPGTGLDYGYTF. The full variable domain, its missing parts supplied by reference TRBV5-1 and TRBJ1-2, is KAGVTQTPRYLIKTRGQQVTLSCSPISGHRSVSWYQQTPGQGLQFLFEYFSETQRNKGNFPGRFSGRQFSNSRSEMNVSTLELGDSALYLCASSPGTGLDYGYTFGSGTRLTVV.

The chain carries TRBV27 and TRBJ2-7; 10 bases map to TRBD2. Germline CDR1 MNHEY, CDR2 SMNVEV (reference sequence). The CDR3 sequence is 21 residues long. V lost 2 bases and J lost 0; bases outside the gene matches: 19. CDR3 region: CASSLGPRGDLTSGASYEQYF. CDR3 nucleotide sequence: TGTGCCAGCAGTTTAGGCCCTCGGGGCGACCTTACTAGCGGGGCCTCCTACGAGCAGTACTTC.

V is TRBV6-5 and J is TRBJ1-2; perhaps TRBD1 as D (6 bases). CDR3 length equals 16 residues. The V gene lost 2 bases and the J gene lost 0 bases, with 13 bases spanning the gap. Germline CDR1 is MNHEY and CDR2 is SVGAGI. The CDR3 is CASSYAGGLANYGYTF. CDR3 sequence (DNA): TGTGCCAGCAGTTACGCTGGGGGCTTAGCTAACTATGGCTACACCTTC.

The CDR3 region is CASSLGAGGRYNEQFF. CDR3 coding DNA: TGTGCCAGCAGCTTAGGAGCGGGGGGGCGATACAATGAGCAGTTCTTC. The genes are TRBV7-2 and TRBJ2-1; 10 nucleotides match TRBD2. The germline gives CDR1 SGHTA, CDR2 FQGNSA. The CDR3 has 16 amino acids. With V trimmed by 1 base and J by 4 bases, 4 bases remained unmatched.

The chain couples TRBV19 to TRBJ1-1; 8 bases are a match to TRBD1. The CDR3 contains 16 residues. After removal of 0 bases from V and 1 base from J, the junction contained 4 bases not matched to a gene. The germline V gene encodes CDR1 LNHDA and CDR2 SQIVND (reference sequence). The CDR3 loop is CASSIDRGRRNTEAFF. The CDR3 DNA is TGTGCCAGTAGTATAGACAGGGGGCGTCGGAACACTGAAGCTTTCTTT.

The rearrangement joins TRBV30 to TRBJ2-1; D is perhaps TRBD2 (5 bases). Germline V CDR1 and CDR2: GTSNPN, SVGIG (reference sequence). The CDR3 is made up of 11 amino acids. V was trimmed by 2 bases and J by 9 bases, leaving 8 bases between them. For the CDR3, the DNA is TGTGCCTGGAGTCCCCGGGGTGAGCAGTTCTTC. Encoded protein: CAWSPRGEQFF.

The CDR3 nucleotides read TGTGCCAGTTCGTGGGGGCGCCAGGGCTACACCTTC. It encodes CASSWGRQGYTF. This chain connects TRBV19 to TRBJ1-2, with a weak D call TRBD1 (6 bases). The V end was cut by 8 bases, the J end by 8 bases, with 15 bases between. CDR3 length: 12 amino acids. The germline CDR1 and CDR2 sequences are LNHDA and SQIVND (reference sequence).

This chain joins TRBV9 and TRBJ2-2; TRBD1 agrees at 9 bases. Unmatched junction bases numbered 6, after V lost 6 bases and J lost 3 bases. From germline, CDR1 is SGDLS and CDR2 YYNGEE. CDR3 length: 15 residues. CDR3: CASNRDREYTGELFF. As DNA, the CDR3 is TGTGCCAGCAACCGGGACAGGGAGTACACCGGGGAGCTGTTTTTT.

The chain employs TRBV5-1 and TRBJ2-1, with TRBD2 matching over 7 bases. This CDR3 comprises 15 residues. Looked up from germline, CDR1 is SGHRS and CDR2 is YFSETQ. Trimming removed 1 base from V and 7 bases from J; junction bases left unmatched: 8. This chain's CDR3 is CASSLKSSGQNEQFF. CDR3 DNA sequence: TGCGCCAGCAGCTTGAAGTCTAGCGGTCAAAATGAGCAGTTCTTC.

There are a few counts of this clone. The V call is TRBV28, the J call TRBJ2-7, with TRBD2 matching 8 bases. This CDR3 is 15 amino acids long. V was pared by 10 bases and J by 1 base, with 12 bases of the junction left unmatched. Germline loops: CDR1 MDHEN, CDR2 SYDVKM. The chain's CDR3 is CATISPTSASYEQYF. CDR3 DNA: TGTGCCACCATCTCCCCGACTAGCGCTTCCTACGAGCAGTACTTC.

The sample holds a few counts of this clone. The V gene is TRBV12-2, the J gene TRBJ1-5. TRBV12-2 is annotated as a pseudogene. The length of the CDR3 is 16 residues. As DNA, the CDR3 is TGTGCAAGTCGCTTAAGGAGGTTGCGGGGTTATCAGCCCCAGCATTTT. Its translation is CASRLRRLRGYQPQHF.

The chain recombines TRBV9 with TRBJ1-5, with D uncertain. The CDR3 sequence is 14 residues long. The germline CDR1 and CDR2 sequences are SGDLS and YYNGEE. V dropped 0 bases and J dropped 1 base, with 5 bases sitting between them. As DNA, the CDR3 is TGTGCCAGCAGCGTAGACGGGAGCAATCAGCCCCAGCATTTT. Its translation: CASSVDGSNQPQHF.

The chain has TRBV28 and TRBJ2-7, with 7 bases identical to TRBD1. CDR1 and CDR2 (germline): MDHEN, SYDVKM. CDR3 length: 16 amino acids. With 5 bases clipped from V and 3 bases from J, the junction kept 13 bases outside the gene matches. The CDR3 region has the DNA TGTGCCAGCAGTGACCCCCGGACAGGAGGAAGCTACGAGCAGTACTTC. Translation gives CASSDPRTGGSYEQYF.

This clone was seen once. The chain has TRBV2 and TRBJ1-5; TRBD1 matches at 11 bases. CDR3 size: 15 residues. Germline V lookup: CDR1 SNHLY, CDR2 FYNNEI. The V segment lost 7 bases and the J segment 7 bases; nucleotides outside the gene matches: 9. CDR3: CASTWDRGVEQPQHF. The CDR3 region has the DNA TGTGCCAGCACGTGGGACAGGGGGGTGGAGCAGCCCCAGCATTTT.

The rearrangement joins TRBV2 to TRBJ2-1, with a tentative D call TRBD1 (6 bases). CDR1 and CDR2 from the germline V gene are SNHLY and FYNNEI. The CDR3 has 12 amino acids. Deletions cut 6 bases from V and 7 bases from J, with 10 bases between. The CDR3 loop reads CASRDRANEQFF. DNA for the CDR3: TGTGCCAGCAGGGACAGAGCGAATGAGCAGTTCTTC.

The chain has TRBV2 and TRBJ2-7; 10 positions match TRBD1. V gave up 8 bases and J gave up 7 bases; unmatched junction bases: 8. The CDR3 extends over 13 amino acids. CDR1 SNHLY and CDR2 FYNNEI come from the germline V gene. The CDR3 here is CASEDRGTLEQYF. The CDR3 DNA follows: TGTGCCAGCGAGGACAGGGGGACCTTGGAGCAGTACTTC.

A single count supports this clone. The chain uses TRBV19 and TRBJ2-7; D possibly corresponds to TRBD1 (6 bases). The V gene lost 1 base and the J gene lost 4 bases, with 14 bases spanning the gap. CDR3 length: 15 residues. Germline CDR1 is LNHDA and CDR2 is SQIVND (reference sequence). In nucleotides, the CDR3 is TGTGCCAGTAGTATAGTGGGGCAGGGGCGGTACGAGCAGTACTTC. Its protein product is CASSIVGQGRYEQYF.

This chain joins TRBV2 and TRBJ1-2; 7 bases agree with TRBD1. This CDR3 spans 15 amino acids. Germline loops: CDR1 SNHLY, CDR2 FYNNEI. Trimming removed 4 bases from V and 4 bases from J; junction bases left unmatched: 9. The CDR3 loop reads CASSGYDRVLYGYTF. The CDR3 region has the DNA TGTGCCAGCAGTGGATACGACAGGGTTCTCTATGGCTACACCTTC. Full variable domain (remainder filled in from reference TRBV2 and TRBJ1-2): EPEVTQTPSHQVTQMGQEVILRCVPISNHLYFYWYRQILGQKVEFLVSFYNNEISEKSEIFDDQFSVERPDGSNFTLKIRSTKLEDSAMYFCASSGYDRVLYGYTFGSGTRLTVV.

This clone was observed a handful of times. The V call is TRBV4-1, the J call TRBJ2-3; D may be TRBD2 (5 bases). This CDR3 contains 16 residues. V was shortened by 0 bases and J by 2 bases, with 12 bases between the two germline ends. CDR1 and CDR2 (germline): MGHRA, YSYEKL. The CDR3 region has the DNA TGCGCCAGCAGCCAAGATCGTCGGGGAACCACAGATACGCAGTATTTT. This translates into CASSQDRRGTTDTQYF.

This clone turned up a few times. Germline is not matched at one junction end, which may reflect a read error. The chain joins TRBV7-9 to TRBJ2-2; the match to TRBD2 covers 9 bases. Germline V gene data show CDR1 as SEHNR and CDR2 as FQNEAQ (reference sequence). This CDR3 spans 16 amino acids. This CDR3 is CSSSLGLASPTGELFF. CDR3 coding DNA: TGTTCCAGCAGCCTCGGACTAGCGAGTCCCACCGGGGAGCTGTTTTTT.

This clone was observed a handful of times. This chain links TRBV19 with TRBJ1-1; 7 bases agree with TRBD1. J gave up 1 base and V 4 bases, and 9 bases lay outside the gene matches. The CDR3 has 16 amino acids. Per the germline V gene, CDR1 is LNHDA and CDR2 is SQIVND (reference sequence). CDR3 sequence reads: CASSTDREGENTEAFF. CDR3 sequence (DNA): TGTGCCAGTAGTACAGACAGGGAGGGTGAGAACACTGAAGCTTTCTTT.

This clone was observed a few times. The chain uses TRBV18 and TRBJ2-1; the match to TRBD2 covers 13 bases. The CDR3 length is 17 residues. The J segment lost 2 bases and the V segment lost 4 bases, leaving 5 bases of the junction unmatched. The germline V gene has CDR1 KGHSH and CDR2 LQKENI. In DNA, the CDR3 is TGTGCCAGCTCACTCGGGACTAGCGGGATCACCTACAATGAGCAGTTCTTC. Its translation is CASSLGTSGITYNEQFF.